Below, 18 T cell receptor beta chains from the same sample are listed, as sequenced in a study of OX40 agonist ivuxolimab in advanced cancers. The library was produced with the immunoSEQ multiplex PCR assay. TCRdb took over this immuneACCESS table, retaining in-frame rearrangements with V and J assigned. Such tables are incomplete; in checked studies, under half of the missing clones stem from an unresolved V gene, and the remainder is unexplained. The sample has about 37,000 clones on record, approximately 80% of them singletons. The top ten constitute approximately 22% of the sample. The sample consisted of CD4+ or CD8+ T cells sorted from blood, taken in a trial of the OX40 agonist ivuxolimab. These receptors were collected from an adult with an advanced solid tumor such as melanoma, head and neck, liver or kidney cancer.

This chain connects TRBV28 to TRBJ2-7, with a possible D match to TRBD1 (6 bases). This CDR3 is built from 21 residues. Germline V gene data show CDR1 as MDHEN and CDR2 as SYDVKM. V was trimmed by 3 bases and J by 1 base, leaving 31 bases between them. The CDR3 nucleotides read TGTGCCAGCAGTTTTGTTATATTGGTGACAGGAACCGAACCAAATTCCTACGAGCAGTACTTC. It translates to CASSFVILVTGTEPNSYEQYF.

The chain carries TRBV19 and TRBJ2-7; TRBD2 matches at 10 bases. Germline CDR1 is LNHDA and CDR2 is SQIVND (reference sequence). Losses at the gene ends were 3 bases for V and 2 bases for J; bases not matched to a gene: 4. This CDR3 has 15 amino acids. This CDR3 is CASSMVAGGTYEQYF. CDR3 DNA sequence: TGTGCCAGTAGTATGGTAGCGGGAGGAACCTACGAGCAGTACTTC.

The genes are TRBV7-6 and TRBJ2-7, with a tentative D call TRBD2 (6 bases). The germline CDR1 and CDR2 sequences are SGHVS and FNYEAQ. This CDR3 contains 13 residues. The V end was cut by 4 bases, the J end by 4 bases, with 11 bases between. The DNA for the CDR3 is TGTGCCAGCAGCTCAGATGCGGGGTACGAGCAGTACTTC. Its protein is CASSSDAGYEQYF. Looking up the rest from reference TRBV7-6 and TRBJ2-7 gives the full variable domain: GAGVSQSPRYKVTKRGQDVALRCDPISGHVSLYWYRQALGQGPEFLTYFNYEAQQDKSGLPNDRFSAERPEGSISTLTIQRTEQRDSAMYRCASSSDAGYEQYFGPGTRLTVT.

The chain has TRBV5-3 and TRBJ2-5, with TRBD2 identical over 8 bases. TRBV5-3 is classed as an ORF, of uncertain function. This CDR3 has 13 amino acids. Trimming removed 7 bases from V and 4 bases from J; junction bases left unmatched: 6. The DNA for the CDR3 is TGTGCCAGACAGGGACTAGGGGTAGAGACCCAGTACTTC. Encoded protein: CARQGLGVETQYF.

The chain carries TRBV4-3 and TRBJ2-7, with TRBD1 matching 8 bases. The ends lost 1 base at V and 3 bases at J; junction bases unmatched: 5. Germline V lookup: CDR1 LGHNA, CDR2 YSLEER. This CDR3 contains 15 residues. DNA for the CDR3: TGCGCCAGCAGCCAAGTAAGCACAGGGGGCTACGAGCAGTACTTC. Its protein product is CASSQVSTGGYEQYF.

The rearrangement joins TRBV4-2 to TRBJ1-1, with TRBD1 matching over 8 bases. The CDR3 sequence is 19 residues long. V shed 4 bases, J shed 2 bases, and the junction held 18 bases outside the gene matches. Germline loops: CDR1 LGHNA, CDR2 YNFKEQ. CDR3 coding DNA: TGTGCCAGCAGCCGCGGAACCGGGACAGGAGGGGGACCCAACACTGAAGCTTTCTTT. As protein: CASSRGTGTGGGPNTEAFF.

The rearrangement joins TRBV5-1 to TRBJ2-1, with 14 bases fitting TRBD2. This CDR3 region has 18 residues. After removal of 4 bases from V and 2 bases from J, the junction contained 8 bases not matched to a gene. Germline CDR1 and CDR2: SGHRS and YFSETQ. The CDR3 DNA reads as TGCGCCAGCAGCCCCCTCGGGACTAGCGGGAGCACCTACAATGAGCAGTTCTTC. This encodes CASSPLGTSGSTYNEQFF.

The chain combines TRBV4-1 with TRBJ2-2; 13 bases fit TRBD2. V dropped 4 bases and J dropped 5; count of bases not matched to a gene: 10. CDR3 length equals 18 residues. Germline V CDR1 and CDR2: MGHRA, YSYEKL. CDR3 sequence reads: CASSPGGLAGVATGELFF. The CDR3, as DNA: TGCGCCAGCAGCCCGGGCGGACTAGCGGGAGTGGCTACCGGGGAGCTGTTTTTT.

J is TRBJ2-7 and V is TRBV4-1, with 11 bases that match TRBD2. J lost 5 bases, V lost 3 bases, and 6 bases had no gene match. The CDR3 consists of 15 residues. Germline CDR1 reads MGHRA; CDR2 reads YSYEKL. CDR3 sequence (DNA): TGCGCCAGCAGCCAGGAACCTAGCGGGAGGAACGAGCAGTACTTC. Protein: CASSQEPSGRNEQYF.

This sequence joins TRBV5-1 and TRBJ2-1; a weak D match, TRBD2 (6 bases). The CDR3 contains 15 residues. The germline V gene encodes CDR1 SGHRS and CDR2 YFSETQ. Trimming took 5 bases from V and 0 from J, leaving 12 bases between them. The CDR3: CASRFSGTSYNEQFF. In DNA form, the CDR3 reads TGCGCCAGCAGATTTAGCGGAACCTCCTACAATGAGCAGTTCTTC. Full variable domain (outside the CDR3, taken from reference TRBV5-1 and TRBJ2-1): KAGVTQTPRYLIKTRGQQVTLSCSPISGHRSVSWYQQTPGQGLQFLFEYFSETQRNKGNFPGRFSGRQFSNSRSEMNVSTLELGDSALYLCASRFSGTSYNEQFFGPGTRLTVL.

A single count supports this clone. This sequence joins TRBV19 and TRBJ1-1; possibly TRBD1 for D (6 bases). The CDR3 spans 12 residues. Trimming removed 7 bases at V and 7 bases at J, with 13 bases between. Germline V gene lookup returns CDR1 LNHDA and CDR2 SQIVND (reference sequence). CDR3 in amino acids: CASIGQTLEAFF. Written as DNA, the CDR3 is TGTGCCAGTATAGGACAGACTCTTGAAGCTTTCTTT.

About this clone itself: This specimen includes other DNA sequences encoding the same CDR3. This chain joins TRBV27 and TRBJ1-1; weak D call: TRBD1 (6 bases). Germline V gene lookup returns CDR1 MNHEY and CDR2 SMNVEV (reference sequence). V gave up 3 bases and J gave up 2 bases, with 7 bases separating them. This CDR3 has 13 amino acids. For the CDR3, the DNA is TGTGCCAGCAGTTTTGGGACAAACACTGAAGCTTTCTTT. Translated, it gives CASSFGTNTEAFF.

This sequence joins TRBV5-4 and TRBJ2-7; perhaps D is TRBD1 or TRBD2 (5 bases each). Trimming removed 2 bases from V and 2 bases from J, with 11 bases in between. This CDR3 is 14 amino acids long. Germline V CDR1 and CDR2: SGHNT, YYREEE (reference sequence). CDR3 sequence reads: CASSFFGGPYEQYF. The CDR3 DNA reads TGTGCCAGCAGCTTTTTTGGGGGACCCTACGAGCAGTACTTC.

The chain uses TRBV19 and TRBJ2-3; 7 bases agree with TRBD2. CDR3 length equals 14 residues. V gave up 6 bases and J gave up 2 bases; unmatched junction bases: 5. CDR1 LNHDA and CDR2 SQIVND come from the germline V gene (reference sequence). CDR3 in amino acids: CASRREGLTDTQYF. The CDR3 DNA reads TGTGCCAGTAGAAGGGAGGGCCTCACAGATACGCAGTATTTT.

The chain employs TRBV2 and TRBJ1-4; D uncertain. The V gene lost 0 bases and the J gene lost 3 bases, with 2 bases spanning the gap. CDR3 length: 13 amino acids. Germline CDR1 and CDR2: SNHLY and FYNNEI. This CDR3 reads CASSEASNEKLFF. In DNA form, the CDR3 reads TGTGCCAGCAGTGAAGCCTCTAATGAAAAACTGTTTTTT.

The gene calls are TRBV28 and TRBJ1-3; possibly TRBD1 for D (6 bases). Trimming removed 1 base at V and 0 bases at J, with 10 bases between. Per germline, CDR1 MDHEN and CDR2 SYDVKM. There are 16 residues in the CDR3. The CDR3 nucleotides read TGTGCCAGCAGTTTATTAAGGGGGGCCTCTGGAAACACCATATATTTT. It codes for CASSLLRGASGNTIYF. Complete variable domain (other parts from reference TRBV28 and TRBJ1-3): DVKVTQSSRYLVKRTGEKVFLECVQDMDHENMFWYRQDPGLGLRLIYFSYDVKMKEKGDIPEGYSVSREKKERFSLILESASTNQTSMYLCASSLLRGASGNTIYFGEGSWLTVV.

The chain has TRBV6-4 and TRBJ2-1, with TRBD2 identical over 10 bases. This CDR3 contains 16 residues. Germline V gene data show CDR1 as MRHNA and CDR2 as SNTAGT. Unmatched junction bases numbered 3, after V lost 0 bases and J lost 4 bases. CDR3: CASSDSSSGGYNEQFF. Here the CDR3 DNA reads TGTGCCAGCAGTGACTCTTCTAGCGGGGGATACAATGAGCAGTTCTTC.

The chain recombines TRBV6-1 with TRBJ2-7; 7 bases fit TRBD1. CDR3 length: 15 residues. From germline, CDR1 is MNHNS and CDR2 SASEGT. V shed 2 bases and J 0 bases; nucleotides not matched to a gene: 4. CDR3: CASSERDRTSYEQYF. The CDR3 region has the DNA TGTGCCAGCAGTGAAAGGGACAGAACCTCCTACGAGCAGTACTTC.